This TCR beta chain was sequenced in a study of Graves' ophthalmopathy and Graves' hyperthyroidism. Study details: Peripheral blood was gathered at the point of initial diagnosis, before any treatment started. Study-wide results and caveats: In blood, most expanded thyroid clonotypes above 0.001 frequency were also detected.

The CDR3 runs to 17 residues. The germline V gene encodes CDR1 SGHTA and CDR2 FQGNSA. V lost 0 bases to trimming and J lost 0 bases; unmatched junction nucleotides: 8. This clonotype occurred many times. Its specificity is not known. The TCR beta CDR3 regions underwent amplification from RNA transcripts. Amplification began with first-round RT-PCR using HTBI primers, then second-round multiplex PCR was performed. Via MiXCR, TCRdb re-called the multiplex PCR reads, giving one row per CDR3 protein. The sample records around 660,000 distinct CDR3 sequences, 35% to 45% being singletons. The evidence that diagnosis relied on was clinical symptoms, serum thyroxine, TRAb, thyroid ultrasound and orbital computed tomography. A volume of 9.5 to 10 ml of fresh peripheral blood supplied the PBMCs.

The sequence came from an adult man with Graves' ophthalmopathy. The V call is TRBV7-2, the J call TRBJ2-7; the match to TRBD1 covers 7 bases. Sequenced: peripheral blood. In DNA, the CDR3 is TGTGCCAGCAGCTTAGCGGGACAGCCGGCCCTCTCCTACGAGCAGTACTTC. It encodes CASSLAGQPALSYEQYF.